The 20 T cell receptor beta chains below all came from one sample that was sequenced in a study of T-cell reconstitution after alpha-beta-depleted transplantation in children (dated by TCRdb to 2016 to 2018). Libraries were constructed by PCR. Data came from an Illumina HiSeq 2500. Molecular barcoding was employed in the preparation of TCR libraries, with unique molecular identifiers being used to normalize TCRbeta repertoire quantification. TCRdb trimmed public reads at Q25 via fastp, called clones via MiXCR and kept in-frame beta chains. Duplicate CDR3 protein sequences are folded into a single record with the most common DNA and genes. This sample holds roughly 250,000 distinct CDR3 sequences; around 8% were observed only once. The biggest ten clones account for nearly 6.5% of the sample. This sample's treatment or condition label indicates: allogeneic hematopoietic cell transplantation with graft depleted of TCRalphabeta T cells and CD19 B cells.

The sequenced sample was PBMCs, mostly from graft donor cells, obtained 180 days after TCRalphabeta/CD19-depleted stem cell transplant. The receptor source for this set is a male patient under 18 who had a stem cell transplant for acute lymphoblastic leukemia, so the T cells may come from the graft donor.

This clonotype appeared a few times. The rearrangement links TRBV4-2 to TRBJ2-1; 9 nucleotides match TRBD2. The CDR3 contains 16 residues. The germline gives CDR1 LGHNA, CDR2 YNFKEQ. V gave up 4 bases and J gave up 9 bases; unmatched junction bases: 13. CDR3 region: CASSPFERGRAGEQFF. CDR3 coding DNA: TGTGCCAGCAGCCCGTTCGAGCGCGGGAGGGCGGGTGAGCAGTTCTTC.

In this sample, this clonotype turned up many times. The chain employs TRBV27 and TRBJ1-5; possible D gene TRBD1, 5 bases. CDR3 length: 15 amino acids. The germline V gene has CDR1 MNHEY and CDR2 SMNVEV (reference sequence). V was trimmed by 1 base and J by 0 bases, leaving 7 bases between them. CDR3 sequence: CASSLWGNSNQPQHF. The CDR3 DNA reads as TGTGCCAGCAGTTTATGGGGGAATAGCAATCAGCCCCAGCATTTT.

At least ten counts were recorded for this clonotype. The chain uses TRBV20-1 and TRBJ1-3; TRBD1 might be the D (6 bases). V was clipped by 5 bases and J by 0 bases, with 14 bases between them. CDR1 and CDR2 from the germline V gene are DFQATT and SNEGSKA (reference sequence). The CDR3 contains 15 residues. The CDR3 coding sequence is TGCAGTGCTCCCTCGACAGGCCCCTCTGGAAACACCATATATTTT. Protein sequence: CSAPSTGPSGNTIYF.

This clonotype was seen at least ten times. The CDR3 DNA reads as TGCAGTGCTAGAGAGGCAGGACAGTATAATTCACCCCTCCACTTT. Protein sequence: CSAREAGQYNSPLHF. V and J are TRBV20-1 and TRBJ1-6; D is perhaps TRBD1 (6 bases). The V and J ends lost 0 bases and 4 bases respectively, with 10 bases between them. This CDR3 contains 15 residues. CDR1 and CDR2 (germline): DFQATT, SNEGSKA (reference sequence).

This clonotype has at least ten counts. The gene calls are TRBV20-1 and TRBJ2-7, with TRBD2 matching 13 bases. Germline CDR1 reads DFQATT; CDR2 reads SNEGSKA (reference sequence). There are 15 residues in the CDR3. After removal of 3 bases from V and 2 bases from J, the junction contained 4 bases not matched to a gene. In nucleotides, the CDR3 is TGCAGTGCTAGTGGACTAGCGGGAGTCGCCTACGAGCAGTACTTC. It yields the protein CSASGLAGVAYEQYF.

This clonotype has at least ten counts. This rearrangement joins TRBV11-2 to TRBJ2-5; D is tentatively TRBD1 or TRBD2 (5 bases each). The V gene's germline CDR1 is SGHAT and CDR2 FQNNGV. This CDR3 is built from 15 residues. V was trimmed by 4 bases and J by 3 bases, leaving 15 bases between them. CDR3: CASSSLLGVEETQYF. For the CDR3, the DNA is TGTGCCAGCAGCTCCCTTTTGGGGGTGGAAGAGACCCAGTACTTC.

This clonotype was counted ten times or more. This chain joins TRBV27 and TRBJ2-7; D is unclear. The CDR3 consists of 14 residues. Trimming stripped 4 bases from V and 3 bases from J, with 13 bases between. In germline, CDR1 is MNHEY, CDR2 SMNVEV (reference sequence). The CDR3: CASSSLPTLYEQYF. The CDR3 region has the DNA TGTGCCAGCAGTTCCTTACCGACACTCTACGAGCAGTACTTC.

This clonotype appeared many times. The V call is TRBV5-1, the J call TRBJ2-7; D gene ambiguous. Germline V gives CDR1 SGHRS, CDR2 YFSETQ. Trimming cost V 5 bases and J 1 base, with 7 bases left between them. This CDR3 comprises 12 residues. CDR3 sequence (DNA): TGCGCCAGCAGTCACATTTCCTACGAGCAGTACTTC. Translated, it gives CASSHISYEQYF.

Many counts were recorded for this clonotype. This CDR3 reads CASSLSAKYTGELFF. CDR3 coding DNA: TGTGCCAGCAGCTTAAGCGCAAAGTACACCGGGGAGCTGTTTTTT. The gene calls are TRBV11-1 and TRBJ2-2; D unresolved. Germline V gene sequence: CDR1 SGHAT, CDR2 FQDESV (reference sequence). The CDR3 is 15 residues long. V shed 2 bases and J shed 3 bases, with 10 bases lying between them.

This clonotype was detected ten times or more. V and J are TRBV5-1 and TRBJ2-5, with 11 bases that match TRBD2. The CDR3 consists of 14 residues. The J segment lost 5 bases and the V segment lost 3 bases, leaving 3 bases of the junction unmatched. The germline CDR1 and CDR2 sequences are SGHRS and YFSETQ. The CDR3 nucleotides read TGCGCCAGCAGCTGGGGGACTAGCGGCGAGACCCAGTACTTC. It encodes CASSWGTSGETQYF.

This clonotype occurred many times. This chain uses TRBV7-9 with TRBJ1-1; the D is unclear. Germline CDR1 SEHNR, CDR2 FQNEAQ (reference sequence). Trimming left V 3 bases short and J 3 bases short, with 8 bases between. This CDR3 is 13 amino acids long. In nucleotides, the CDR3 is TGTGCCAGCAGCTTCGGAGATTACACTGAAGCTTTCTTT. Translating it yields CASSFGDYTEAFF.

This clonotype has at least ten counts. The V and J genes are TRBV4-2 and TRBJ2-7; no reliable D call. CDR3 length: 13 amino acids. From germline, CDR1 is LGHNA and CDR2 YNFKEQ. V lost 0 bases to trimming and J lost 6 bases, with 9 bases between them. The CDR3 DNA sequence: TGTGCCAGCAGCCAAGATACCGCCTCCGAGCAGTACTTC. Amino acids: CASSQDTASEQYF.

This clonotype showed up many times. The genes are TRBV12-3 or TRBV12-4 and TRBJ2-5, with 9 bases fitting TRBD1. V lost 5 bases to trimming and J lost 1 base; unmatched junction nucleotides: 2. This CDR3 contains 14 residues. The chain's CDR3 is CASSRDRVQETQYF. DNA for the CDR3: TGTGCCAGCAGTCGGGACAGGGTCCAAGAGACCCAGTACTTC.

The sample holds many counts of this clonotype. The rearrangement links TRBV10-3 to TRBJ1-1, with D unclear. The CDR3 sequence is 13 residues long. From germline, CDR1 is ENHRY and CDR2 SYGVKD. The V gene lost 7 bases and the J gene lost 0 bases, with 9 bases spanning the gap. The CDR3 bases are TGTGCCATCAATAGGGCCATGAACACTGAAGCTTTCTTT. Translated: CAINRAMNTEAFF.

The chain joins TRBV21-1 to TRBJ1-2. TRBV21-1 is labeled a pseudogene. CDR3 length equals 11 residues. CDR3: CASSQDNGYTF. In DNA form, the CDR3 reads TGTGCCAGCAGCCAGGATAATGGCTACACCTTC.

In its sample, this clonotype was seen many times. The chain recombines TRBV7-9 with TRBJ1-4, with 8 bases lining up with TRBD1. The CDR3 has 15 amino acids. The trim removed 3 bases at V and 8 bases at J, leaving 8 bases unmatched. Germline V gene sequence: CDR1 SEHNR, CDR2 FQNEAQ (reference sequence). The DNA of the CDR3 is TGTGCCAGCAGCTTGGACAGGGCCCGAAGGGAAAAACTGTTTTTT. This codes for CASSLDRARREKLFF.

This clonotype showed up many times. The chain carries TRBV28 and TRBJ2-6; no clear D. Germline V gene data show CDR1 as MDHEN and CDR2 as SYDVKM. Trimming stripped 6 bases from V and 0 bases from J, with 9 bases between. This CDR3 is 15 amino acids long. In DNA form, the CDR3 reads TGTGCCAGCAGGCGACCGCACTCTGGGGCCAACGTCCTGACTTTC. Amino acid sequence: CASRRPHSGANVLTF.

This clonotype was recorded at least ten times. J is TRBJ1-3 and V is TRBV18, with 8 bases lining up with TRBD1. The CDR3 runs 15 residues. Germline CDR1 is KGHSH and CDR2 is LQKENI. The V segment lost 6 bases and the J segment 1 base; nucleotides outside the gene matches: 5. DNA of the CDR3: TGTGCCAGCTCGCTTGACAGGGGATCTGGAAACACCATATATTTT. As protein: CASSLDRGSGNTIYF.

The sample holds a few counts of this clonotype. This rearrangement joins TRBV23-1 to TRBJ2-3; 7 nucleotides line up with TRBD2. TRBV23-1 falls under the ORF class, with uncertain function. CDR3 size: 18 residues. J lost 3 bases, V lost 0 bases, and 12 bases had no gene match. The CDR3 here is CASSQSGGGSFGTDTQYF. In nucleotides, the CDR3 is TGCGCCAGCAGTCAATCGGGCGGGGGTAGTTTTGGGACAGATACGCAGTATTTT.

This chain connects TRBV12-3 or TRBV12-4 to TRBJ1-3; a possible D gene is TRBD1 (6 bases). V gave up 3 bases and J gave up 7 bases, with 10 bases separating them. This CDR3 has 13 amino acids. The CDR3 nucleotides are TGTGCCAGCAGTTTTACAGGGCGGAACACCATATATTTT. Encoded protein: CASSFTGRNTIYF.